These T cell receptor beta chains were read from a single sample in a study of cytomegalovirus exposure and HLA in healthy donors. TCRdb's copy holds only in-frame clones and misses some; the assay was immunoSEQ multiplex PCR. The sample holds roughly 120,000 clones, about three quarters seen once. The sequenced sample consisted of PBMCs. The receptors originated from a man between 35 and 55 years old in good health and CMV-seropositive. The CDR3 runs from the conserved cysteine through the conserved F or W. D genes are given only for firm matches. Clone size is not always given. Where it is, it says once, few, many or a class for expanded clones.

>TRBV7-2|-|TRBJ2-1|TRBD2
TGTGCCAGCAGCTTAGTACTAGCGGGGGAGGGTGAGCAGTTCTTC
CASSLVLAGEGEQFF
>TRBV5-6|-|TRBJ2-1|-
TGTGCCAGCATCTACCGAGGGTTGACCAACAATGAGCAGTTCTTC
CASIYRGLTNNEQFF
>TRBV7-6|-|TRBJ2-7|TRBD1
TGTGCCAGCAGCTTAGGTTCAGAGGGGACAGGGTACTACGAGCAGTACTTC
CASSLGSEGTGYYEQYF
>TRBV29-1|-|TRBJ2-1|TRBD2
TGCAGCGGTGGTTCTGGTCGAAGCGGGAGGGACAATGAGCAGTTCTTC
CSGGSGRSGRDNEQFF
>TRBV6-6|-|TRBJ2-7|TRBD1
TGTGCCAGCAGTACCGGGACAGCTATGCCCGAGCAGTACTTC
CASSTGTAMPEQYF
>TRBV5-4|-|TRBJ2-7|-
TGTGCCAGCACTCAGGGGGGTAGCAGGCTAGAGCAGTACTTC
CASTQGGSRLEQYF
>TRBV28|-|TRBJ2-7|-
TGTGCCAGCGTACTCAGGGGTCCCTACGAGCAGTACTTC
CASVLRGPYEQYF
>TRBV6-1|-|TRBJ1-2|-
TGTGCCAGCAGTGAAGGTCCCATTTGGGCTGACTATGGCTACACCTTC
CASSEGPIWADYGYTF
>TRBV6-1|-|TRBJ2-7|-
TGTGCCAGCAGTCTCCGATCGACAGCCTACGAGCAGTACTTC
CASSLRSTAYEQYF
>TRBV6-5|-|TRBJ2-7|-
TGTGCCAGCGCGGAGGGACAGTGGGGCGAGCAGTACTTC
CASAEGQWGEQYF
>TRBV9|-|TRBJ2-1|TRBD2
TGTGCCAGCAGCGTAACGGCCCCACTAGCGGGAGGTTACAATGAGCAGTTCTTC
CASSVTAPLAGGYNEQFF
>TRBV28|-|TRBJ1-5|TRBD1
TGTGCCAGCAGTTTGCGGGGACAGGTCGGATCCAGAAGCAATCAGCCCCAGCATTTT
CASSLRGQVGSRSNQPQHF
>TRBV19|-|TRBJ2-7|TRBD2
TGTGCCAGTAGTATTGGTGGGAGGGCCTACGAGCAGTACTTC
CASSIGGRAYEQYF
>TRBV28|-|TRBJ1-3|-
TGTGCCAGTTTGGGCGGTACGACAGTCTCTGGAAACACCATATATTTT
CASLGGTTVSGNTIYF
>TRBV27|few|TRBJ1-2|-
TGTGCCAGCAGTTTAGGACTGACGGGAGGCTACACCTTC
CASSLGLTGGYTF
>TRBV9|-|TRBJ1-2|-
TGTGCCAGCAGCCAGCTGGGGCACGCTAACTATGGCTACACCTTC
CASSQLGHANYGYTF
>TRBV2|once|TRBJ2-7|TRBD1
TGTGCCAGCAGCCTCGACAGGGGTGACGAGCAGTACTTC
CASSLDRGDEQYF
>TRBV28|-|TRBJ2-7|-
TGTGCCAGCAGCGGGTCGGGTAGCGGAAGTTACGAGCAGTACTTC
CASSGSGSGSYEQYF
>TRBV29-1|-|TRBJ1-1|-
TGCAGCGTAAGAAGTAGCGCTGAAGCTTTCTTT
CSVRSSAEAFF
>TRBV18|few|TRBJ1-4|TRBD1
TGTGCCAGCTCGCCGGGACAGGGGGTTAGGAATGAAAAACTGTTTTTT
CASSPGQGVRNEKLFF
>TRBV6-1|-|TRBJ2-4|TRBD2
TGTGCCAGCAGTGAACTAGCGGGAGTTTCCAAAAACATTCAGTACTTC
CASSELAGVSKNIQYF
>TRBV5-1|-|TRBJ2-1|TRBD2
TGCGCCAGCAAGCGAGCGGGGGCCCTGTACAATGAGCAGTTCTTC
CASKRAGALYNEQFF
>TRBV6-1|-|TRBJ2-3|TRBD2
TGTGCCAGCAGGCAGACTAGCGGGGGGCCAGATACGCAGTATTTT
CASRQTSGGPDTQYF
>TRBV4-2|once|TRBJ2-6|-
TGTGCCAGCAGCCAATCTGGGGGCCTAAGCTCTGGGGCCAACGTCCTGACTTTC
CASSQSGGLSSGANVLTF
>TRBV10-3|-|TRBJ1-4|-
TGTGCCATCAGTGATCAACAGGGCGGTGGCGAAAAACTGTTTTTT
CAISDQQGGGEKLFF
>TRBV5-5|-|TRBJ2-7|-
TGTGCCAGCAGCTTCGGGAGTGTGATCGAGCAGTACTTC
CASSFGSVIEQYF
>TRBV27|-|TRBJ2-7|TRBD2
TGTGCCAGCAGTCCCATCCCCGGGACTAGCGGGAGTAAGTTGGCCTACGAGCAGTACTTC
CASSPIPGTSGSKLAYEQYF
>TRBV5-4|-|TRBJ2-1|TRBD2
TGTGCCAGCATGGGGGGGAGCGGTGGTGAGCAGTTCTTC
CASMGGSGGEQFF
>TRBV6-1|-|TRBJ1-5|-
TGTGCCAGCAGTGAACGATTCAGGGGTAATCAGCCCCAGCATTTT
CASSERFRGNQPQHF
>TRBV30|-|TRBJ1-1|-
TGTGCCTGGATTAGAAACACTGAAGCTTTCTTT
CAWIRNTEAFF
>TRBV25-1|-|TRBJ1-1|-
TGTGCCAGCAGCGGGTTGGGGGGGCGGGGCTTTGAAGCTTTCTTT
CASSGLGGRGFEAFF